This T cell receptor beta chain was recorded in a study of a mutant IDH1 vaccine in newly diagnosed glioma. As to time point: week 11, during vaccination. Vaccinated patients received 300 ug of mutant IDH1 20-mer peptide per dose, with topical imiquimod. The protocol was immunoSEQ multiplex PCR, while the TCRdb copy is restricted to in-frame clones and leaves out a portion. The sample has 50,000 to 75,000 clones, roughly 80% seen once. As concerns this clone: Its antigen is currently unknown.

This CDR3 comprises 14 residues. Germline CDR1 reads SGDLS; CDR2 reads YYNGEE. V lost 0 bases to trimming and J lost 3 bases, with 9 bases between them. The chain carries TRBV9 and TRBJ2-5, with D perhaps TRBD2 (5 bases). The source of this sequence is a man in his fifties or sixties with glioma. Material: PBMCs, obtained from a glioma patient whose treatment included an IDH1 peptide vaccine. The CDR3 reads CASSVGGLEETQYF. As DNA, the CDR3 is TGTGCCAGCAGCGTAGGCGGACTGGAAGAGACCCAGTACTTC. The entire variable domain, with the rest obtained from reference TRBV9 and TRBJ2-5, is as follows: DSGVTQTPKHLITATGQRVTLRCSPRSGDLSVYWYQQSLDQGLQFLIQYYNGEERAKGNILERFSAQQFPDLHSELNLSSLELGDSALYFCASSVGGLEETQYFGPGTRLLVL.